The following is a TCR beta chain sequence with its context. What it binds is not known. This sample is drawn from a study of shared clonotypes between healthy human individuals. Study-wide results and caveats: Incompleteness in sorted-subset sequencing, despite large depth, was shown by rarefaction.

The method was immunoSEQ multiplex PCR; TCRdb's version includes in-frame clones alone and lacks a portion of them. This table has some 630,000 clones, around 72% appearing once. This CDR3 contains 13 residues. With 4 bases removed from V and 5 bases from J, the gap between germline ends came to 11 bases. The germline V gene has CDR1 LNHDA and CDR2 SQIVND (reference sequence). Sequencing was performed on memory CD4+ T cells sorted from blood. Subset specified: CD45RA-negative fraction. The V call is TRBV19, the J call TRBJ1-1; D unresolved. This sequence originates from a woman aged 30 to 39 in good health. The CDR3 sequence is CASSSKGETEAFF. CDR3 bases: TGTGCCAGTAGTAGTAAGGGAGAAACTGAAGCTTTCTTT. The whole variable domain, filled in from reference TRBV19 and TRBJ1-1, reads DGGITQSPKYLFRKEGQNVTLSCEQNLNHDAMYWYRQDPGQGLRLIYYSQIVNDFQKGDIAEGYSVSREKKESFPLTVTSAQKNPTAFYLCASSSKGETEAFFGQGTRLTVV.